Following are 9 T cell receptor beta chains from one sample sequenced in a study of shared clonotypes between healthy human individuals. Clones were read by immunoSEQ multiplex PCR, and TCRdb kept only the in-frame ones, dropping some. The table shows around 700,000 clones, with approximately 79% occurring only once. Sequencing was performed on memory CD4+ T cells sorted from blood. The subset was: CD45RA-negative fraction. The receptors originated from a woman aged 25-40 years in good health.

The rearrangement joins TRBV7-8 to TRBJ1-2; D gene ambiguous. The CDR3 consists of 14 residues. Germline V gene lookup returns CDR1 SGHVS and CDR2 FQNEAQ. V was trimmed by 5 bases and J by 2 bases, leaving 12 bases between them. DNA for the CDR3: TGTGCCAGCAGCCCCCGCAGGAGAAACTATGGCTACACCTTC. The encoded protein is CASSPRRRNYGYTF.

The table lists this clone with a few counts. This sequence joins TRBV4-2 and TRBJ2-3; the match to TRBD1 covers 7 bases. V shed 1 base and J 2 bases; nucleotides not matched to a gene: 9. The CDR3 loop spans 17 amino acids. The germline V gene encodes CDR1 LGHNA and CDR2 YNFKEQ. The CDR3 here is CASSQVYRQGVTDTQYF. CDR3 nucleotides: TGTGCCAGCAGCCAAGTGTATAGGCAGGGGGTCACAGATACGCAGTATTTT.

Notes on this clone: This sample also contains other DNA sequences that code for the same CDR3. The chain has TRBV19 and TRBJ1-1; 9 nucleotides agree with TRBD1. The CDR3 totals 12 residues. V dropped 5 bases and J dropped 5; count of bases not matched to a gene: 0. Germline V gives CDR1 LNHDA, CDR2 SQIVND (reference sequence). The CDR3 nucleotides read TGTGCCAGTAGTGACAGGGGGACTGAAGCTTTCTTT. Translating it yields CASSDRGTEAFF.

This clone was counted a single time. The V and J genes are TRBV7-9 and TRBJ2-7, with TRBD2 identical over 13 bases. The trim removed 4 bases at V and 2 bases at J, leaving 8 bases unmatched. CDR3 size: 17 residues. Germline CDR1 is SEHNR and CDR2 is FQNEAQ (reference sequence). The CDR3 is CASSSSWTSGSTYEQYF. DNA for the CDR3: TGTGCCAGCAGCTCTTCGTGGACTAGCGGGAGCACCTACGAGCAGTACTTC.

J is TRBJ2-7 and V is TRBV6-5; possible D gene TRBD1, 6 bases. CDR1 is MNHEY, CDR2 SVGAGI, per germline. V lost 10 bases and J 4 bases, leaving 17 bases between the germline ends. This CDR3 has 13 residues. Written as DNA, the CDR3 is TGTGCCACCAGGGGCGCAGTAGATTACGAGCAGTACTTC. Translation gives CATRGAVDYEQYF.

V is TRBV6-1 and J is TRBJ2-1; D is ambiguous. Germline CDR1 reads MNHNS; CDR2 reads SASEGT. Trimming took 5 bases from V and 10 from J, leaving 12 bases between them. The CDR3 contains 12 residues. The CDR3 sequence: CASSPRFGEQFF. CDR3 sequence (DNA): TGTGCCAGCAGTCCCCGGTTTGGGGAGCAGTTCTTC.

This sequence joins TRBV5-8 and TRBJ1-5; D might be TRBD1 (6 bases). V lost 8 bases to trimming and J lost 0 bases, with 24 bases between them. CDR3 length equals 18 residues. CDR1 and CDR2 from the germline V gene are SGHTS and YDEGEE. Here the CDR3 reads CASRLDSIGGISNQPQHF. The CDR3 nucleotides are TGTGCCAGTCGGCTTGATTCTATAGGGGGAATTAGCAATCAGCCCCAGCATTTT.

The chain combines TRBV19 with TRBJ1-2; D gene ambiguous. Germline V gene lookup returns CDR1 LNHDA and CDR2 SQIVND (reference sequence). With 7 bases removed from V and 3 bases from J, the gap between germline ends came to 15 bases. There are 14 residues in the CDR3. The CDR3 here is CASTLPGSDYGYTF. The CDR3 DNA sequence: TGTGCCAGTACTCTACCAGGTAGTGACTATGGCTACACCTTC. The entire variable domain, with the rest obtained from reference TRBV19 and TRBJ1-2, is as follows: DGGITQSPKYLFRKEGQNVTLSCEQNLNHDAMYWYRQDPGQGLRLIYYSQIVNDFQKGDIAEGYSVSREKKESFPLTVTSAQKNPTAFYLCASTLPGSDYGYTFGSGTRLTVV.

The chain combines TRBV7-9 with TRBJ2-3, with D hard to call. V was shortened by 3 bases and J by 5 bases, with 3 bases between the two germline ends. Germline CDR1 reads SEHNR; CDR2 reads FQNEAQ (reference sequence). The length of the CDR3 is 11 residues. For the CDR3, the DNA is TGTGCCAGCAGCTTTGAAGATACGCAGTATTTT. Encoded protein: CASSFEDTQYF.